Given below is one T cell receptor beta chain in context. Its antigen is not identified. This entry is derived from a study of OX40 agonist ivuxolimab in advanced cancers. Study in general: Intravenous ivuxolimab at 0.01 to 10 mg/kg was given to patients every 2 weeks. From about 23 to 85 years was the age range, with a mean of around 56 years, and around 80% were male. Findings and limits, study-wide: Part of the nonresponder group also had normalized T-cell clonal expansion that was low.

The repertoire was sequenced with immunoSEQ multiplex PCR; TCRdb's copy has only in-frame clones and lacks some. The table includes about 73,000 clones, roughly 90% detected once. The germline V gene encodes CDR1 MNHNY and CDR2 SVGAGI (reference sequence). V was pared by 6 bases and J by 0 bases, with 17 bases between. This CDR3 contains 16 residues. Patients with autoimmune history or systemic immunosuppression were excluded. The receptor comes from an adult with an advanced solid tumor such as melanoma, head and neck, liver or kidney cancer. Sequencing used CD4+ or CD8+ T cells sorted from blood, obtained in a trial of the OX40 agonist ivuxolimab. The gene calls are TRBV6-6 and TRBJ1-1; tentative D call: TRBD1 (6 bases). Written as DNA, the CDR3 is TGTGCCAGCAGCCCTTCGACAGGCCTAATGAACACTGAAGCTTTCTTT. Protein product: CASSPSTGLMNTEAFF.